This T cell receptor beta chain was observed in a study of blood T cell repertoires in COVID-19. Study-wide context: Acute and convalescent COVID-19 specimens originated in the United States, Italy and Spain. Nucleic acid was either cDNA or gDNA, and it came from T cells, B-cell-depleted T cells, or PBMCs.

This clone was counted only a few times. After removal of 0 bases from V and 7 bases from J, the junction contained 7 bases not matched to a gene. The CDR3 extends over 16 amino acids. Germline CDR1 SGHRS, CDR2 YFSETQ. In the original processing: Nucleated cell number was recorded as an estimate derived from reference gene primer amplification. The method was immunoSEQ multiplex PCR; TCRdb's version includes in-frame clones alone and lacks a portion of them. Clonal size and the V and J genes are those of that table, whereas D and trimming came from the DNA. The sample contains roughly 170,000 clones, about 85% of which appear only once.

The sequence was obtained from a man aged 60 to 75 with acute or convalescent COVID-19. The chain employs TRBV5-1 and TRBJ1-6; TRBD1 agrees at 7 bases. Sequenced material: peripheral blood. The CDR3 DNA is TGCGCCAGCAGCTTGGGTCGCGCAGGGGGGAATTCACCCCTCCACTTT. It codes for CASSLGRAGGNSPLHF.